This T cell receptor beta chain derives from a study of regulatory T cells in long-lasting Graves disease. Whole-study results and caveats: Those with persistent Graves' had less TCR diversity than newly diagnosed patients.

This clonotype was found a few times. The target antigen is unknown. Time point in this sample: newly diagnosed GD, antithyroid drugs for less than 3 months. Extracted PBMC RNA gave rise to the TCR library. CDR1 LNHNV and CDR2 YYDKDF come from the germline V gene (reference sequence). Trimming removed 0 bases from V and 8 bases from J, with 17 bases in between. The CDR3 is 16 residues long. Arm-PCR of CDR3 regions and iRepertoire HTBI primers were the basis on which TCR beta libraries were built. MiXCR, run by TCRdb on the multiplex PCR reads, gives a single entry per CDR3 protein. This table holds about 540,000 distinct CDR3 sequences, 13% found once. In addition, the sample was reused for a study of T cells in Graves' hyperthyroidism and ophthalmopathy.

The source of this sequence is a man aged 25-40 years with Graves disease. The chain carries TRBV15 and TRBJ2-4; D perhaps matches TRBD2 (6 bases). This material consisted of peripheral blood mononuclear cells (PBMCs), taken at new diagnosis, from a patient treated with antithyroid drugs. The CDR3 spells CATSRDPGTSGYIQYF. CDR3 nucleotides: TGTGCCACCAGCAGAGATCCGGGGACCAGCGGGTACATTCAGTACTTC.